Below, one TCR beta chain is given with its context. What it binds is unknown. Primers: 60 Vbeta forward and 13 Jbeta reverse. The method was immunoSEQ multiplex PCR; TCRdb's version includes in-frame clones alone and lacks a portion of them. The sample records approximately 100,000 clones, roughly 74% being singletons. Germline V gene data show CDR1 as MNHNS and CDR2 as SASEGT. The CDR3 covers 12 residues. V shed 8 bases, J shed 6 bases, and the junction held 1 base outside the gene matches. The sample belongs to a study of cytomegalovirus exposure and HLA in healthy donors. Study conclusions and caveats: The authors assumed roughly uniform sequencing depth across donors for presence/absence analyses.

Sequencing was done on a sample of PBMCs. The rearrangement joins TRBV6-1 to TRBJ2-1, with 10 bases fitting TRBD2. The sequence came from a woman between 40 and 50 years old in good health and CMV-seronegative. As DNA, the CDR3 is TGTGCCAGCGGACTAGCGGCCAATGAGCAGTTCTTC. Residues: CASGLAANEQFF.